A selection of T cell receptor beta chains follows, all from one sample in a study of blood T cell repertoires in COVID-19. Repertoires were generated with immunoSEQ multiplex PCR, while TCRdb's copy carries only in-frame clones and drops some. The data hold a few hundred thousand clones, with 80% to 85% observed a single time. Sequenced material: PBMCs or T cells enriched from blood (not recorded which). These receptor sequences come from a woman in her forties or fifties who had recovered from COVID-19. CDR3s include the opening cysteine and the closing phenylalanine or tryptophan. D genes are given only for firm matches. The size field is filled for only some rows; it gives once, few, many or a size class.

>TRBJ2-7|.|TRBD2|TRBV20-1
TGCAGTGCTAGTTCCCTAGCGGGAGTAGGGTACGAGCAGTACTTC
CSASSLAGVGYEQYF
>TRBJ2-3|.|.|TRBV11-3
TGTGCCAGCGACCGCGGGGTCCTGACAGATACGCAGTATTTT
CASDRGVLTDTQYF
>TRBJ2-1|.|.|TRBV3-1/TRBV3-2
TGTGCCAGCAGCCATACCCGCAGTTCTTTCTACAATGAGCAGTTCTTC
CASSHTRSSFYNEQFF
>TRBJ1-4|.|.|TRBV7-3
TGTGCCAGCAGCCGGGGGGCTAATGAAAAACTGTTTTTT
CASSRGANEKLFF
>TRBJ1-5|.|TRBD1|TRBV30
TGTGCCTGGAGCGCAGGGGGCGGCAATCAGCCCCAGCATTTT
CAWSAGGGNQPQHF
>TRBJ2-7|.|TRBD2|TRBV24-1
TGTGCCACCAGTGATGGGAGGGTCCCCACCAGCGAGCAGTACTTC
CATSDGRVPTSEQYF
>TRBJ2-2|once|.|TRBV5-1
TGCGCCAGCAGGTACACAGCGAACACCGGGGAGCTGTTTTTT
CASRYTANTGELFF
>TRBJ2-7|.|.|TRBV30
TGTGCCTGGAGCAGGGATGGGTCCTACGAGCAGTACTTC
CAWSRDGSYEQYF
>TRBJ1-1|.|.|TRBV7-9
TGTGCCAGCAGCTTAGCCGGGAGGGGGGGAGCTTTCTTT
CASSLAGRGGAFF
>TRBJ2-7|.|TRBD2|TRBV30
TGTGCCTGGGGACTAGCGGGAGATGCCGAGCAGTACTTC
CAWGLAGDAEQYF
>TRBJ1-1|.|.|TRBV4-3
TGCGCCAGCAGCCAGGCGGGTGGGGAAGCTTTCTTT
CASSQAGGEAFF
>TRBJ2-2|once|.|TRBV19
TGTGCCAGCCGTCCCCTTTTGGGGGGCGGGGAGCTGTTTTTT
CASRPLLGGGELFF
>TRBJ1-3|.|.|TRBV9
TGTGCCAGCAGCGGCTCACAGGTCTCTGGAAACACCATATATTTT
CASSGSQVSGNTIYF
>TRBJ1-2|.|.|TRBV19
TGTGCCAGTACCCTGGGGCAGGTATATGGCTACACCTTC
CASTLGQVYGYTF
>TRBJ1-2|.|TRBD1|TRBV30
TGTGCCTGGAGTAACAGGGGGATAGGCCACTATGGCTACACCTTC
CAWSNRGIGHYGYTF
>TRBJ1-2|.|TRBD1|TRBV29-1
TGCAGCGTTGATGCTTCCGGGACAGGGGGGGATGGCTACACCTTC
CSVDASGTGGDGYTF